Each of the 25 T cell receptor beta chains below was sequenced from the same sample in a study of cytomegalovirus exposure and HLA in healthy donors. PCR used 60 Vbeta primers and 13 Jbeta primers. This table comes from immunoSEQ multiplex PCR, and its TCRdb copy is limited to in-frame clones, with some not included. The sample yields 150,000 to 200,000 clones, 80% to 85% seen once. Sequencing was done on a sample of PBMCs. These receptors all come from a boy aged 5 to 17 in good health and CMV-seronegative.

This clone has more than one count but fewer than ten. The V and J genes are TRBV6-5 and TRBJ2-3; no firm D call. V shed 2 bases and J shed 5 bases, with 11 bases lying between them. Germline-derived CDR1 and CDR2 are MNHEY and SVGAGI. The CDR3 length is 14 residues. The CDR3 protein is CASSYTATLDTQYF. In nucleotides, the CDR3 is TGTGCCAGCAGTTACACAGCTACCTTAGATACGCAGTATTTT.

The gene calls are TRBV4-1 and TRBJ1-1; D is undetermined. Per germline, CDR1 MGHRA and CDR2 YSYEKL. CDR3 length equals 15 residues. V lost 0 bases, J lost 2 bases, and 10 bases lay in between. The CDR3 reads CASSQETQPNTEAFF. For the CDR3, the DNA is TGCGCCAGCAGCCAAGAAACACAGCCAAACACTGAAGCTTTCTTT.

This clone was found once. CDR3: CASSEGRGLNTEAFF. Written as DNA, the CDR3 is TGTGCCAGCAGTGAGGGCAGGGGGTTGAACACTGAAGCTTTCTTT. The V call is TRBV2, the J call TRBJ1-1; 7 bases map to TRBD1. V shed 3 bases and J 0 bases; nucleotides not matched to a gene: 4. From germline, CDR1 is SNHLY and CDR2 FYNNEI. This CDR3 spans 15 amino acids.

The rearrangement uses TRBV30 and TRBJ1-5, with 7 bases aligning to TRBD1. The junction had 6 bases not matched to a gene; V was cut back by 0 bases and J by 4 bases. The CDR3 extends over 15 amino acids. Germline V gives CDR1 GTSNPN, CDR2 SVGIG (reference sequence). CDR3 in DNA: TGTGCCTGGAGTGTTTTGGGACAGAGAAATCAGCCCCAGCATTTT. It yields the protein CAWSVLGQRNQPQHF.

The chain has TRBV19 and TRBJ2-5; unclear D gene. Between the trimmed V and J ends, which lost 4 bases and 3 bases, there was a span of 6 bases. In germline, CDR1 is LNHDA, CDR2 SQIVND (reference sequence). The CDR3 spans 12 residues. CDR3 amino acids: CASSKSEETQYF. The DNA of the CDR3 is TGTGCCAGTAGTAAATCGGAAGAGACCCAGTACTTC.

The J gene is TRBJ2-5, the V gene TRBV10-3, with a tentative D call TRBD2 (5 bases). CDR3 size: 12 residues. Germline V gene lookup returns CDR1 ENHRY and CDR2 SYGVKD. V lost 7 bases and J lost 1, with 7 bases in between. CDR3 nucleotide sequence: TGTGCCATCAAGACTACCCAAGAGACCCAGTACTTC. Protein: CAIKTTQETQYF.

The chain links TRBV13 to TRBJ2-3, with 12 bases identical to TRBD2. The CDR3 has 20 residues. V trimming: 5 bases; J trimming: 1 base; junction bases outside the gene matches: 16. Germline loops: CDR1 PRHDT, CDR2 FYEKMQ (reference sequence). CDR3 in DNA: TGTGCCAGCAGCGGGCAGGGGGGCCGAGGACTAGCGGGACGCACAGATACGCAGTATTTT. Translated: CASSGQGGRGLAGRTDTQYF.

CDR3 region: CATSSRGQGLKEIENSPLHF. DNA for the CDR3: TGTGCCACCAGCAGTCGTGGACAGGGATTGAAAGAAATAGAGAATTCACCCCTCCACTTT. This chain connects TRBV15 to TRBJ1-6; 8 nucleotides align to TRBD1. Looked up from germline, CDR1 is LNHNV and CDR2 is YYDKDF (reference sequence). This CDR3 region has 20 residues. The junction had 20 bases not matched to a gene; V was cut back by 3 bases and J by 7 bases.

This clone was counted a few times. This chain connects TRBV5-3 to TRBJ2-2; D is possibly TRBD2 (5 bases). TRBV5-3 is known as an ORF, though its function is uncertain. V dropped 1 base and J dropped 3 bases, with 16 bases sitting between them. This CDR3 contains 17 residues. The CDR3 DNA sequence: TGTGCCAGAAGCTTGCGGTTGGAACTAGGTGACACCGGGGAGCTGTTTTTT. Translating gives CARSLRLELGDTGELFF.

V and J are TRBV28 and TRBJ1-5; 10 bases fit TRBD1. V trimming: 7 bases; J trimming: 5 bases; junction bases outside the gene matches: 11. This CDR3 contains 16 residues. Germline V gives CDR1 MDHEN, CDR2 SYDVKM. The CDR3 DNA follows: TGTGCCAGCACTGAGGTGGGACAGGGGTTCGATCAGCCCCAGCATTTT. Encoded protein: CASTEVGQGFDQPQHF. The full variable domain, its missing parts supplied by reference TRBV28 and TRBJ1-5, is DVKVTQSSRYLVKRTGEKVFLECVQDMDHENMFWYRQDPGLGLRLIYFSYDVKMKEKGDIPEGYSVSREKKERFSLILESASTNQTSMYLCASTEVGQGFDQPQHFGDGTRLSIL.

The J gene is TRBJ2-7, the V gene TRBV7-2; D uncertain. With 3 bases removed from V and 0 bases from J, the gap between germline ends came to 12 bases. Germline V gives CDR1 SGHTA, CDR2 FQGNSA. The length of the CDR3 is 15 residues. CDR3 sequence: CASSFMLSFSYEQYF. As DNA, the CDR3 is TGTGCCAGCAGCTTTATGCTATCCTTCTCCTACGAGCAGTACTTC. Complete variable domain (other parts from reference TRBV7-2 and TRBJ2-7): GAGVSQSPSNKVTEKGKDVELRCDPISGHTALYWYRQSLGQGLEFLIYFQGNSAPDKSGLPSDRFSAERTGGSVSTLTIQRTQQEDSAVYLCASSFMLSFSYEQYFGPGTRLTVT.

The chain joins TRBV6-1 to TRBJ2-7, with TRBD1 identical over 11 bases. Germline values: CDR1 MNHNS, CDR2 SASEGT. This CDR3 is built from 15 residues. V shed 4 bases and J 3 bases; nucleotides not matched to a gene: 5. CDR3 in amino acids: CASSVGQGAGYEQYF. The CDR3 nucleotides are TGTGCCAGCAGTGTTGGACAGGGGGCTGGCTACGAGCAGTACTTC.

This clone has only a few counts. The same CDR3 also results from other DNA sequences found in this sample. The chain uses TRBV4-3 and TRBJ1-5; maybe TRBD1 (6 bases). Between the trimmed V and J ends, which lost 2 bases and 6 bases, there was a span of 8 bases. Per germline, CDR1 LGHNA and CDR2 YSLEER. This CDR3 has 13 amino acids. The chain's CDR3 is CASSQLQGQPQHF. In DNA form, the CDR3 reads TGCGCCAGCAGCCAATTACAGGGTCAGCCCCAGCATTTT.

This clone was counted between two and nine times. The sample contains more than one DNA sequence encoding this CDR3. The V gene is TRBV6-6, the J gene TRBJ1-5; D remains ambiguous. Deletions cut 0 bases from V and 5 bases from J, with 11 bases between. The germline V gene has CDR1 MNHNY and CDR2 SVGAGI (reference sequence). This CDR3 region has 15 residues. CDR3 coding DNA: TGTGCCAGCAGTTACTCGGCGCAGGCCTATCAGCCCCAGCATTTT. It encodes CASSYSAQAYQPQHF.

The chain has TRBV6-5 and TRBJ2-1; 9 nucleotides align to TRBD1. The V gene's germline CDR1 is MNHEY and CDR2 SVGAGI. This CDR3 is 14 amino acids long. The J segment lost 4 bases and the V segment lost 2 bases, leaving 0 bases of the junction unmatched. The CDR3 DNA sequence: TGTGCCAGCAGTTACGGGACAGGGTACAATGAGCAGTTCTTC. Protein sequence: CASSYGTGYNEQFF.

The CDR3 region is CAIRTKVDRAEAFF. In DNA, the CDR3 is TGTGCCATCAGGACGAAGGTTGACAGGGCTGAAGCTTTCTTT. V and J are TRBV10-3 and TRBJ1-1, with 7 bases that match TRBD1. Losses at the gene ends were 6 bases for V and 6 bases for J; bases not matched to a gene: 10. Germline assignment: CDR1 ENHRY and CDR2 SYGVKD. The CDR3 contains 14 residues.

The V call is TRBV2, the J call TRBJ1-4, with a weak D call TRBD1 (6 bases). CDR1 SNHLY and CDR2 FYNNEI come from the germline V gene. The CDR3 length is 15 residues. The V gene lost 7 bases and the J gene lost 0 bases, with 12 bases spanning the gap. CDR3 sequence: CASTSGTTTNEKLFF. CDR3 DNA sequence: TGTGCCAGCACGTCCGGGACAACAACTAATGAAAAACTGTTTTTT.

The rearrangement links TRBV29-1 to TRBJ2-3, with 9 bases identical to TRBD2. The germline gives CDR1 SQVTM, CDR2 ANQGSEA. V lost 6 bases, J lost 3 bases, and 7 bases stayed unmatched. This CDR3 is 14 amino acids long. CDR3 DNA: TGCAGCGTGGCCGGCGGGAGGGTGACAGATACGCAGTATTTT. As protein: CSVAGGRVTDTQYF.

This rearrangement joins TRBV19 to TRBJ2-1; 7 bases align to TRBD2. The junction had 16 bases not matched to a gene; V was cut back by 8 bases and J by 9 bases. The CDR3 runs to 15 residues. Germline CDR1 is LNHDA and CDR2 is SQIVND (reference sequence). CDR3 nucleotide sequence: TGTGCCAGTTCCCACCTGAGTCGCGGGAGAGGTGAGCAGTTCTTC. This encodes CASSHLSRGRGEQFF.

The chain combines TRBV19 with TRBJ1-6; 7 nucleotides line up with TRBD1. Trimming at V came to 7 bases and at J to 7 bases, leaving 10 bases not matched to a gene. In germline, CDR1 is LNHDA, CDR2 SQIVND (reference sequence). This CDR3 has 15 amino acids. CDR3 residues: CASKSETGRNSPLHF. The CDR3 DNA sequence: TGTGCCAGTAAGTCTGAGACAGGGCGAAATTCACCCCTCCACTTT.

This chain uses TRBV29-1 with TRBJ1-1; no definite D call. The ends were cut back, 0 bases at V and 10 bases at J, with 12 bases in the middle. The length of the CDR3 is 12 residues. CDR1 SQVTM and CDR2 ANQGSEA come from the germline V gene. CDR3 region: CSVEDRGRAAFF. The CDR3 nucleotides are TGCAGCGTTGAAGATAGAGGGCGGGCAGCTTTCTTT.

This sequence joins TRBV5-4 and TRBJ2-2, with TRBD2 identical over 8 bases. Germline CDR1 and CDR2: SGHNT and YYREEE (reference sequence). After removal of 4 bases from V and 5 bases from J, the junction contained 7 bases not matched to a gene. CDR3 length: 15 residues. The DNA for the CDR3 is TGTGCCAGCAGCCCTAGAGCGGGGGCTACCGGGGAGCTGTTTTTT. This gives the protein CASSPRAGATGELFF.

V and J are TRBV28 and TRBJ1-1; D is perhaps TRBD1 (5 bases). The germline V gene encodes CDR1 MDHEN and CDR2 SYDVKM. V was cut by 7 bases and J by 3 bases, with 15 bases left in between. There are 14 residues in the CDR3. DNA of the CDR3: TGTGCCAGCATCCCCGGGGGTCCGGACACTGAAGCTTTCTTT. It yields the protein CASIPGGPDTEAFF.

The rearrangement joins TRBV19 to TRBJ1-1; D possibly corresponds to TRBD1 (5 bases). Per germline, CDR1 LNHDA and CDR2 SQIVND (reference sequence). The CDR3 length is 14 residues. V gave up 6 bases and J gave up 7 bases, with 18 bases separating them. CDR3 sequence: CASRDRGRTFEAFF. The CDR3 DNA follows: TGTGCCAGTAGGGATAGGGGCCGTACTTTTGAAGCTTTCTTT.

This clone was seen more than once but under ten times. The CDR3 reads CASSGTSGKRSLAQYF. CDR3 DNA sequence: TGTGCCAGCAGTGGAACTAGCGGGAAAAGGTCCTTAGCGCAGTACTTC. The chain carries TRBV6-1 and TRBJ2-7; 10 bases are a match to TRBD2. CDR3 size: 16 residues. CDR1 and CDR2 from the germline V gene are MNHNS and SASEGT. V shed 4 bases and J 9 bases; nucleotides not matched to a gene: 15.